This T cell receptor (beta chain) was sequenced in a study of cytomegalovirus exposure and HLA in healthy donors. This PCR relied on a set of 60 Vbeta primers and 13 Jbeta primers. Sequencing was performed with immunoSEQ multiplex PCR; in TCRdb, only in-frame clones are kept and a portion is missing. The sample holds about 150,000 clones; 75% to 80% are singletons and the top ten take about 0.66%. Concerning this clone itself: Its antigen is currently unknown.

The study's findings and limits: In a later analysis, V- and J-gene trimming of beta chains associated with a DCLRE1C missense variant, replicated independently.

This CDR3 spans 18 amino acids. Germline V gene data show CDR1 as SGHTA and CDR2 as FQGNSA. The J segment lost 0 bases and the V segment lost 5 bases, leaving 13 bases of the junction unmatched. Sequenced material: PBMCs. The source of this sequence is a male donor in good health and CMV-seronegative. The rearrangement links TRBV7-2 to TRBJ2-7, with 10 bases aligning to TRBD1. The CDR3 sequence is CASSQIPGQGTGSYEQYF. The CDR3 nucleotides are TGTGCCAGCAGCCAGATCCCGGGACAGGGGACGGGCTCCTACGAGCAGTACTTC.